This TCR beta chain was profiled in a study of shared clonotypes between healthy human individuals. Notes on the study in general: Naive subsets typically showed greater estimated richness than memory subsets.

Sequenced by immunoSEQ multiplex PCR; TCRdb stores in-frame clones only, minus some. The table lists 600,000 to 700,000 clones, around 78% of them singletons. About this clone: What it binds is unknown.

CDR1 is MDHEN, CDR2 SYDVKM, per germline. The CDR3 is made up of 15 amino acids. The V end was cut by 1 base, the J end by 4 bases, with 12 bases between. Sequencing was done on a sample of memory CD4+ T cells sorted from blood. The subset here: CD45RA-negative fraction. The TCR was taken from a woman aged 25 to 39 in good health. The J gene is TRBJ2-3, the V gene TRBV28; D ambiguous. Here the CDR3 reads CASSLYGPGADTQYF. The CDR3 DNA follows: TGTGCCAGCAGTTTATATGGGCCAGGCGCAGATACGCAGTATTTT.